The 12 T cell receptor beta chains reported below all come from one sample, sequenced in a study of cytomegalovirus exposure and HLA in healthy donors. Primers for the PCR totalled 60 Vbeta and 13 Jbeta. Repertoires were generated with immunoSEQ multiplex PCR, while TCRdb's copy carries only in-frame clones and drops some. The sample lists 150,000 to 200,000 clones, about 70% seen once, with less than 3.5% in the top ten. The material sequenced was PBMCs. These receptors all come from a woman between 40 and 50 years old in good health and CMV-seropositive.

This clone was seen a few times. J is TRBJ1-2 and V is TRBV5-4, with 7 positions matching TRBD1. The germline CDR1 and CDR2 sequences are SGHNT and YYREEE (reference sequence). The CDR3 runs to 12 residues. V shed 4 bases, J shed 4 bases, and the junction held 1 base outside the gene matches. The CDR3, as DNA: TGTGCCAGCAGCCGGACAGGCTATGGCTACACCTTC. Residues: CASSRTGYGYTF.

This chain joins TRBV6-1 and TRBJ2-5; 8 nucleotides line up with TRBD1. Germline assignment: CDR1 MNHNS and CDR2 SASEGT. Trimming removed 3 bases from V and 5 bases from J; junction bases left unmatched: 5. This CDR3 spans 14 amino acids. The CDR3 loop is CASSDRGRWETQYF. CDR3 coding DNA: TGTGCCAGCAGTGACAGGGGGCGCTGGGAGACCCAGTACTTC.

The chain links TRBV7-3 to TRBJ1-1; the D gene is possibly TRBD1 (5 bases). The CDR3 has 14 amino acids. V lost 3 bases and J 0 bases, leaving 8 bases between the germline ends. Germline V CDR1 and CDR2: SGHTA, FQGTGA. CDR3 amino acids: CASSFRQLNTEAFF. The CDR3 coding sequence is TGTGCCAGCAGCTTCCGACAGCTGAACACTGAAGCTTTCTTT.

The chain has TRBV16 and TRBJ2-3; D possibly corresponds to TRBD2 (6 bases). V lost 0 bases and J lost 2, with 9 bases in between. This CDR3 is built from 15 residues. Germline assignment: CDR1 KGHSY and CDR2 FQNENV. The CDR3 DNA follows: TGTGCCAGCAGCCAATCGGCGGGGAACACAGATACGCAGTATTTT. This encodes CASSQSAGNTDTQYF. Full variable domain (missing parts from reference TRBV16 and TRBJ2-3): GEEVAQTPKHLVRGEGQKAKLYCAPIKGHSYVFWYQQVLKNEFKFLISFQNENVFDETGMPKERFSAKCLPNSPCSLEIQATKLEDSAVYFCASSQSAGNTDTQYFGPGTRLTVL.

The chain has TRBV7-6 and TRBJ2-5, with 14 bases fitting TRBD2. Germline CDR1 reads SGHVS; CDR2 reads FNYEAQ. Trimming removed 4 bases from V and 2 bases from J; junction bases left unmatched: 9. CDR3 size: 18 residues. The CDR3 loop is CASSSVGTSGGMQETQYF. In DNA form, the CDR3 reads TGTGCCAGCAGCTCTGTGGGGACTAGCGGGGGTATGCAAGAGACCCAGTACTTC. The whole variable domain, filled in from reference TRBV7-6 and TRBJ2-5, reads GAGVSQSPRYKVTKRGQDVALRCDPISGHVSLYWYRQALGQGPEFLTYFNYEAQQDKSGLPNDRFSAERPEGSISTLTIQRTEQRDSAMYRCASSSVGTSGGMQETQYFGPGTRLLVL.

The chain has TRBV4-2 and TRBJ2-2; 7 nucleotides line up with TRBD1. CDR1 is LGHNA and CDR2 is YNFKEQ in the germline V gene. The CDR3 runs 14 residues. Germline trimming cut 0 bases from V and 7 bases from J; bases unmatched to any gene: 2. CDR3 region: CASSQETGNGELFF. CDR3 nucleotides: TGTGCCAGCAGCCAAGAGACAGGGAACGGGGAGCTGTTTTTT.

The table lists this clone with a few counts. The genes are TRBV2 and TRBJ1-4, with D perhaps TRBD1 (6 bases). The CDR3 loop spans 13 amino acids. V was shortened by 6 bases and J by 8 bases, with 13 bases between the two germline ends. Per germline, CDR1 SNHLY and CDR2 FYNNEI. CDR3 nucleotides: TGTGCCAGCAGGGTGACAGGAAGCGAAAAACTGTTTTTT. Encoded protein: CASRVTGSEKLFF.

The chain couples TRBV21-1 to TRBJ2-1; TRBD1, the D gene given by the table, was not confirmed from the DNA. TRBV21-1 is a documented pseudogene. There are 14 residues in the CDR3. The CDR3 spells CASSNLDTPNEQFF. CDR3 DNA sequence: TGTGCCAGCAGCAATCTCGACACCCCCAATGAGCAGTTCTTC.

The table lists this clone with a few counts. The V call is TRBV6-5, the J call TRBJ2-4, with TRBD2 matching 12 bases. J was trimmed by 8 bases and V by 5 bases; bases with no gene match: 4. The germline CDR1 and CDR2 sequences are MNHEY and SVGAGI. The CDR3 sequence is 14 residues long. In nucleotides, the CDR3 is TGTGCCAGCAGTCGGACTAGCGGGGCCTACATTCAGTACTTC. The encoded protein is CASSRTSGAYIQYF.

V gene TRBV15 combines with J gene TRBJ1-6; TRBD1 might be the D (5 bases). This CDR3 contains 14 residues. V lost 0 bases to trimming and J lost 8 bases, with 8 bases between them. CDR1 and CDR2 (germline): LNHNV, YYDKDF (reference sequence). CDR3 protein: CATSRDGGDSPLHF. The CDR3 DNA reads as TGTGCCACCAGCAGAGACGGAGGGGATTCACCCCTCCACTTT.

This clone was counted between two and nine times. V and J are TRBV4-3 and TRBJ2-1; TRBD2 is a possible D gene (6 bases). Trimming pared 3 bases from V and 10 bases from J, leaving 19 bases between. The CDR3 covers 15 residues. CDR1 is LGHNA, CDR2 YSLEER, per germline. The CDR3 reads CASSHEGLAISEQFF. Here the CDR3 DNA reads TGCGCCAGCAGCCACGAGGGGCTAGCGATAAGCGAGCAGTTCTTC.

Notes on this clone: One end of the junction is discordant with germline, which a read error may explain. The CDR3 loop reads CASSSDRGGGYPF. In DNA, the CDR3 is TGTGCCAGCAGTTCGGACAGGGGGGGAGGCTACCCCTTC. V usage is TRBV6-6 and J usage is TRBJ1-2; 10 bases agree with TRBD1. The CDR3 loop spans 13 amino acids. CDR1 MNHNY and CDR2 SVGAGI come from the germline V gene (reference sequence).